The text below deals with one T cell receptor (beta chain). Per the authors' pipeline: Counts of nucleated cells, estimated from reference gene primer amplification, were obtained. Measured with immunoSEQ multiplex PCR; TCRdb has only the in-frame clones, and not every one. V and J calls and clone size come straight from that table; D and trimming were deduced from the DNA. Of some 310,000 clones in the sample, roughly 88% were seen once. This entry belongs to a study of blood T cell repertoires in COVID-19. Study-wide context: Samples came from the United States, Italy and Spain, spanning acute and convalescent COVID-19. Sample material is recorded as cDNA or gDNA derived from T cells, B-cell-depleted T cells, or PBMCs.

Recruited during active infection, patients (from Seattle) were subsequently followed longitudinally. This CDR3 comprises 14 residues. CDR1 and CDR2 from the germline V gene are MNHEY and SVGAGI. V shed 6 bases and J shed 5 bases, with 14 bases lying between them. The sequence was collected from a woman in her thirties with COVID-19, enrolled during active disease. The rearrangement joins TRBV6-5 to TRBJ2-1, with D maybe TRBD2 (6 bases). Sequenced sample: peripheral blood. The CDR3 DNA sequence: TGTGCCAGCAGGCGGGGTGCGACGGACAATGAGCAGTTCTTC. This sequence encodes CASRRGATDNEQFF.